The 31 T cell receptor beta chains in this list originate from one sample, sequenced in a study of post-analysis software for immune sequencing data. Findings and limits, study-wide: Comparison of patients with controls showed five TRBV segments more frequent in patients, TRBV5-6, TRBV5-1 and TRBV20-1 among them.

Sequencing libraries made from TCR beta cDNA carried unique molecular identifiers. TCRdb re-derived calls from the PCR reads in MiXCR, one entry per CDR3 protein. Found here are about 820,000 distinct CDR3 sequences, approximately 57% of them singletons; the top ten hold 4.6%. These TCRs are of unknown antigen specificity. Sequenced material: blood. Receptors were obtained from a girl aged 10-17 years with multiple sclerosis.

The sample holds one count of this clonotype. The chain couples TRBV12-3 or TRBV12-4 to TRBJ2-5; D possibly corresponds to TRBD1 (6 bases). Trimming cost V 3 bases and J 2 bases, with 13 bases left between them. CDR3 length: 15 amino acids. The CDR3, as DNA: TGTGCCAGCAGTTTTGTAGGCAGGGGTCAAGAGACCCAGTACTTC. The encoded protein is CASSFVGRGQETQYF.

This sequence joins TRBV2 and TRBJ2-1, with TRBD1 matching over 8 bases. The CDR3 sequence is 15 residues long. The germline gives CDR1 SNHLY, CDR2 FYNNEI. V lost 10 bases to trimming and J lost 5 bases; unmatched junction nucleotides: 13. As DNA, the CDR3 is TGTGCCACCTCTGATCCGGGACAGGTTGACAATGAGCAGTTCTTC. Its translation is CATSDPGQVDNEQFF.

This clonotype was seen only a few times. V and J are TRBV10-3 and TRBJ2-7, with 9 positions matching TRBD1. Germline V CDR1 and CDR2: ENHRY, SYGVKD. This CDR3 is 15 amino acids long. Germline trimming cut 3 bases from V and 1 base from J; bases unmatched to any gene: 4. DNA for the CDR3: TGTGCCATCAGTGAAGGGGACAGGGTTTCCTACGAGCAGTACTTC. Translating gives CAISEGDRVSYEQYF.

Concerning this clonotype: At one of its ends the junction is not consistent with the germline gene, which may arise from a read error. The CDR3 sequence is CASRSSVEAADERFF. As DNA, the CDR3 is TGCGCCAGCCGATCTAGCGTCGAGGCGGCGGATGAGCGGTTCTTC. J is TRBJ2-1 and V is TRBV5-1, with a weak D call TRBD2 (6 bases). Germline lookup yields CDR1 SGHRS and CDR2 YFSETQ. This CDR3 is 15 amino acids long.

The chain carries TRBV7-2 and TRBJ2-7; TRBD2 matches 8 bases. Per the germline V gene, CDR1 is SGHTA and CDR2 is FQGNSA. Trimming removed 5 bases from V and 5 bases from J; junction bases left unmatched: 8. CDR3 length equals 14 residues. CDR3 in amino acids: CASSMGLGQNEQYF. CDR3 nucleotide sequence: TGTGCCAGCAGCATGGGACTAGGCCAGAACGAGCAGTACTTC. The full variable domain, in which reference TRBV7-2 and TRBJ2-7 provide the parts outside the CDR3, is GAGVSQSPSNKVTEKGKDVELRCDPISGHTALYWYRQSLGQGLEFLIYFQGNSAPDKSGLPSDRFSAERTGGSVSTLTIQRTQQEDSAVYLCASSMGLGQNEQYFGPGTRLTVT.

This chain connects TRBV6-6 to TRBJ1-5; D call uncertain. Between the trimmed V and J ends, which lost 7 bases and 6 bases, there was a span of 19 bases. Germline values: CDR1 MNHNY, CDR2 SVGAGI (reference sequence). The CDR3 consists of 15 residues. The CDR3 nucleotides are TGTGCCAGCACTCGGGTACGGCAGGTCTCTCAGCCCCAGCATTTT. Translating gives CASTRVRQVSQPQHF.

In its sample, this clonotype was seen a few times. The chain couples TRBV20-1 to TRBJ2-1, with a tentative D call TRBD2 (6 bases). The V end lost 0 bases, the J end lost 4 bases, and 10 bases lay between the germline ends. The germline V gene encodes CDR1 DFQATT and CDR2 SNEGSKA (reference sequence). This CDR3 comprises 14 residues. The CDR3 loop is CSAREPSGYNEQFF. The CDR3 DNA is TGCAGTGCTAGAGAACCGAGCGGGTACAATGAGCAGTTCTTC.

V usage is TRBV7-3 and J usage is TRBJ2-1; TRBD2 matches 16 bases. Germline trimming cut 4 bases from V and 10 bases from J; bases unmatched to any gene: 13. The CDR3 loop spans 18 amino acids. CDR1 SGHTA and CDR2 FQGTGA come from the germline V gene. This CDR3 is CASSYPGLAGGVSREQFF. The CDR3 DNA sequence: TGTGCCAGCAGCTACCCGGGACTAGCGGGAGGGGTTTCTAGGGAGCAGTTCTTC.

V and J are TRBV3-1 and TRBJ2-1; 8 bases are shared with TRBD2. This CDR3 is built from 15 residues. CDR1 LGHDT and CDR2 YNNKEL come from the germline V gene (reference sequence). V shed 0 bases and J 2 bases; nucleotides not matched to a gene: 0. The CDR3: CASSQEGLAYNEQFF. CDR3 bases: TGTGCCAGCAGCCAAGAGGGACTAGCCTACAATGAGCAGTTCTTC.

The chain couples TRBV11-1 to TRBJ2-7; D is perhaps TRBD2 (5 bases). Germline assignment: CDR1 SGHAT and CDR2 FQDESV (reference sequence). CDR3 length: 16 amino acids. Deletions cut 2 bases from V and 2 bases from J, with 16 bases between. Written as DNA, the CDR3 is TGTGCCAGCAGCTTAAATGTTAGACTACCACCCTACGAGCAGTACTTC. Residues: CASSLNVRLPPYEQYF.

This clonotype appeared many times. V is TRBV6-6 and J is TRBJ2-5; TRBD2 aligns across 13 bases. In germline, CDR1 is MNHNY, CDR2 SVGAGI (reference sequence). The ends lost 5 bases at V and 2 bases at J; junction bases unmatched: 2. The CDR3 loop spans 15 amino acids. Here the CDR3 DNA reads TGTGCCAGCAGTCGACTAGCGGGAGGTCAAGAGACCCAGTACTTC. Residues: CASSRLAGGQETQYF.

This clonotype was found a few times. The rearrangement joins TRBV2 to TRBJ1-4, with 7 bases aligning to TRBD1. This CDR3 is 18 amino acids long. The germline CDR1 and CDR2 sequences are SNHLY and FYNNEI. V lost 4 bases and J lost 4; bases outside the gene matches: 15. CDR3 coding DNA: TGTGCCAGCAGTGCCCGACAGGGAGTCTACCGCTTTAATGAAAAACTGTTTTTT. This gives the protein CASSARQGVYRFNEKLFF.

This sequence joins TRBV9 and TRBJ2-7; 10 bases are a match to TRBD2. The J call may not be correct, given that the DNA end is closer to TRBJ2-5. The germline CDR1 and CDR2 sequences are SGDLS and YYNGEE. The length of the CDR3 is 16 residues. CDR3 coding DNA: TGTGCCAGCAGCGGTGGGGCTAGCGGGAGTTGGGAGACCCAGTACTTC. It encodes CASSGGASGSWETQYF.

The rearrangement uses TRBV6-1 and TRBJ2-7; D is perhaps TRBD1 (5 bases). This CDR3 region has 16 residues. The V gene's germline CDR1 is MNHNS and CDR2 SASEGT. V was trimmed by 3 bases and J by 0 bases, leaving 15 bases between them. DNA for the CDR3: TGTGCCAGCAGTGAGTTGGCCAGGGTGGTCTCCTACGAGCAGTACTTC. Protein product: CASSELARVVSYEQYF.

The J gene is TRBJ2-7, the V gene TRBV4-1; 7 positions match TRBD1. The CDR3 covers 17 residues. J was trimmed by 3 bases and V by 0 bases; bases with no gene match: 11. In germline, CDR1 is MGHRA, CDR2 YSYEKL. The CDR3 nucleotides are TGCGCCAGCAGCCAAGAAGGGGGACAGCTTTTCGGCTACGAGCAGTACTTC. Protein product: CASSQEGGQLFGYEQYF.

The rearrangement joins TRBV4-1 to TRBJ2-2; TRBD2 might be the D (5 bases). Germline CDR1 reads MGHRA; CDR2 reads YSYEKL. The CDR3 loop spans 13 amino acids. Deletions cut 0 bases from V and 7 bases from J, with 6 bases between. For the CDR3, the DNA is TGCGCCAGCAGCCAAGAGGCGGGCGGGGAGCTGTTTTTT. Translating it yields CASSQEAGGELFF.

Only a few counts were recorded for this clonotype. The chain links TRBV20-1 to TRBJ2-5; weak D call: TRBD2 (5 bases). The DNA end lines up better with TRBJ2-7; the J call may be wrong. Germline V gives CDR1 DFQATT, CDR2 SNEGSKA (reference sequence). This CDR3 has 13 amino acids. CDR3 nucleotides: TGCAGTGCTAGACCCTCCAAGAGGGACGAGCAGTACTTC. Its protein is CSARPSKRDEQYF.

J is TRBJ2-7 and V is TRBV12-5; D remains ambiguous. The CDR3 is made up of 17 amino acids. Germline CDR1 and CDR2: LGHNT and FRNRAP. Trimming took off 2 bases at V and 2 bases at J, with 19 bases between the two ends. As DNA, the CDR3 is TGTGCTAGTGGTTTGCGCGGCAGACCAGTTCACCCCTACGAGCAGTACTTC. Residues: CASGLRGRPVHPYEQYF. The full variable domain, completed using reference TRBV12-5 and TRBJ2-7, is DARVTQTPRHKVTEMGQEVTMRCQPILGHNTVFWYRQTMMQGLELLAYFRNRAPLDDSGMPKDRFSAEMPDATLATLKIQPSEPRDSAVYFCASGLRGRPVHPYEQYFGPGTRLTVT.

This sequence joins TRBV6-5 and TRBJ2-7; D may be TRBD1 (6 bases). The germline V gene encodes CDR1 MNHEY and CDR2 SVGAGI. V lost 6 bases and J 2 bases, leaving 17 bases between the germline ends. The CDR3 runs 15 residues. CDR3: CASSPGRDIAYEQYF. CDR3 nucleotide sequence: TGTGCCAGCAGCCCCGGTCGGGACATTGCCTACGAGCAGTACTTC.

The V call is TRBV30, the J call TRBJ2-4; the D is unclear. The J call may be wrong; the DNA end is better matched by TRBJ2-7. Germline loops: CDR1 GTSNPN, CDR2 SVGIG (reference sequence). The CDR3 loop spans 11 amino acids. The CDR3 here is CAWSQLNEQYF. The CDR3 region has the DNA TGTGCCTGGAGCCAACTGAACGAGCAGTACTTC.

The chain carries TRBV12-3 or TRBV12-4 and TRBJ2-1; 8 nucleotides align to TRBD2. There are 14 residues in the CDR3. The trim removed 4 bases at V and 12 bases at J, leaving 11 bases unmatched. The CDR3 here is CASSWAGGAAVQFF. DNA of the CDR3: TGTGCCAGCAGTTGGGCGGGGGGCGCCGCCGTGCAGTTCTTC.

The CDR3 reads CSAVGLAGGQETQYF. CDR3 in DNA: TGCAGTGCTGTTGGACTAGCGGGGGGGCAAGAGACCCAGTACTTC. The genes are TRBV20-1 and TRBJ2-5; 15 bases match TRBD2. With 5 bases clipped from V and 2 bases from J, the junction kept 3 bases outside the gene matches. The CDR3 is 15 amino acids. The V gene's germline CDR1 is DFQATT and CDR2 SNEGSKA (reference sequence).

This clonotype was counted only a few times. As DNA, the CDR3 is TGCAGTGCCTCAGGGGGCGGGAACGAGCAGTACTTC. Translating it yields CSASGGGNEQYF. The chain has TRBV20-1 and TRBJ2-7; 8 bases are a match to TRBD1. There are 12 residues in the CDR3. V gave up 6 bases and J gave up 5 bases; unmatched junction bases: 6. The germline V gene has CDR1 DFQATT and CDR2 SNEGSKA (reference sequence).

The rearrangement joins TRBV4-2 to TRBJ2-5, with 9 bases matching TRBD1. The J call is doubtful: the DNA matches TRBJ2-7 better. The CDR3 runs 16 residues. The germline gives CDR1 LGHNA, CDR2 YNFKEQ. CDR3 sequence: CASSQDLWDRVYEQYF. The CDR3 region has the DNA TGTGCCAGCAGCCAAGATCTTTGGGACAGGGTATACGAGCAGTACTTC.

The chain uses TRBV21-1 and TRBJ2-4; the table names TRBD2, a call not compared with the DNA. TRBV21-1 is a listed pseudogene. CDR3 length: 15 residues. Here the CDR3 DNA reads TGTGCCAGCAGCAAAGCACTAGCGGAATCCTACGAGAAGTACTTC. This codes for CASSKALAESYEKYF.

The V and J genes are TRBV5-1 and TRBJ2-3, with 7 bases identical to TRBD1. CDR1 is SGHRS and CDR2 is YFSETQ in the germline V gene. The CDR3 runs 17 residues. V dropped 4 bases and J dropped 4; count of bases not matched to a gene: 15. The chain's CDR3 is CASSGRDTGDAPDTQYF. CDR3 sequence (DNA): TGCGCCAGCAGCGGGAGAGATACAGGGGACGCACCAGATACGCAGTATTTT.

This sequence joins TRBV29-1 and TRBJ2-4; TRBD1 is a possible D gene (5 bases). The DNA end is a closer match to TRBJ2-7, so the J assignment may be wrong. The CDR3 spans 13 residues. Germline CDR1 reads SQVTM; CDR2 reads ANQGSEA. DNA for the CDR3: TGCAGCGTTGGCCCCACAGGTACCGCCGAGCAGTACTTC. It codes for CSVGPTGTAEQYF.

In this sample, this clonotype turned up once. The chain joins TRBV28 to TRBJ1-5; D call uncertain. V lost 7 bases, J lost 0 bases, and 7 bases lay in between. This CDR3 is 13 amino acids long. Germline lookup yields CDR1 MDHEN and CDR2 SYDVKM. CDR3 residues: CASTVYSNQPQHF. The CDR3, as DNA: TGTGCCAGCACCGTATATAGCAATCAGCCCCAGCATTTT.

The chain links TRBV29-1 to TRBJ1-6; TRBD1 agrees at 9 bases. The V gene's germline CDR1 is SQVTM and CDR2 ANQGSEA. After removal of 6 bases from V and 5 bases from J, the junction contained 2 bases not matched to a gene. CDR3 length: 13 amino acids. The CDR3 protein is CSVRQGDNSPLHF. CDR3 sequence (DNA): TGCAGCGTCAGACAGGGGGATAATTCACCCCTCCACTTT.

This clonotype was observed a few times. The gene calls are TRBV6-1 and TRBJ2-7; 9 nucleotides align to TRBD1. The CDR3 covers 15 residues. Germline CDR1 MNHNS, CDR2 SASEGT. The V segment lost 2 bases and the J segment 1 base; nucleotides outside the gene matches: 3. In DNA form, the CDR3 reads TGTGCCAGCAGTGAAAGTGGGACAGGGTCCTACGAGCAGTACTTC. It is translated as CASSESGTGSYEQYF.

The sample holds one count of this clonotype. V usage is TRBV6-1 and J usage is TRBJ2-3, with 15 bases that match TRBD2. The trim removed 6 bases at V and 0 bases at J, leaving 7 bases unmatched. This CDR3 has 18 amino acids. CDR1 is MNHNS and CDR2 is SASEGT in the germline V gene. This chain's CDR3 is CASRTGLAGGPSTDTQYF. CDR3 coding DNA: TGTGCCAGCAGGACGGGACTAGCGGGGGGCCCGAGCACAGATACGCAGTATTTT.